A single TCR beta chain is shown here with its context. Its antigen is currently not known. There are no base qualities to consult, and no much larger clone falls within one base. The source of the sample is a study of cytomegalovirus exposure and HLA in healthy donors (dated by TCRdb to about 2017). For the wider study: An earlier analysis of some 600 of the donors reported about 260 Gb of sequence data and 95 million to 120 million unique TCR beta sequences obtained from approximately 180 million T cells. The T cell repertoires of some 700 subjects were profiled by immunosequencing and related to cytomegalovirus serostatus. Every repertoire in the discovery cohort had been generated on one and the same sequencing platform. Typing coverage differed by locus: A, B, C, DRB1 and DQB1 were typed in about 620-630 donors, DQA1 in about 510, DPA1 in 600 to 610, and DPB1 in 450 to 490. A separate validation cohort of 100 to 150 different subjects was used in addition to the roughly 700-subject first cohort. A later genetic analysis took genome-wide SNP genotypes for about 55% of the roughly 670 donors and used that subset as a discovery cohort. Class I and class II HLA loci were covered by the typing at four-digit resolution. The study combined high-throughput TCR immunosequencing, statistical association of individual TCRs with disease status, and machine learning to predict cytomegalovirus infection status. In an earlier analysis of 500 to 650 of the donors, high-throughput TCR beta sequencing was used to judge whether each TCR beta V gene segment behaved as functional or pseudogenic. The study aimed to test whether cataloging public T cell receptors could reveal signatures of past pathogen exposure. Among almost 400 genotyped donors of the cohort, an average of around 240,000 unique TCR beta nucleotide sequences were sequenced per donor, about a sixth of them non-productive. Roughly 310 gigabases of sequencing data and roughly 90 million unique TCR sequences were included in an early release covering around 600 HLA-typed donors. Donor age, sex, ethnicity and CMV serostatus were compiled alongside the repertoire data. About five DR-DQ haplotypes were treated as single units for association and clustering because of strong linkage in the cohort. Among the roughly 390 genotyped donors, around 81% belonged to the genetic ancestry cluster associated with self-reported Caucasian donors. The later analysis used no new phenotypic data to find candidate immune exposures, relying instead on TCR beta sequences and their occurrence across donors. A later analysis re-examined previously published TCR beta repertoires from more than 600 donors and added high-resolution HLA genotyping to investigate patterns of TCR occurrence.

Receptor libraries were prepared by the immunoSEQ multiplex PCR assay. For the multiplex PCR, a mixture combining 60 forward primers for TCR Vbeta segments and 13 reverse primers for TCR Jbeta segments was used. Amplification of the CDR3 region of rearranged TCR beta genes was performed with a multiplex PCR assay on genomic DNA. On the Illumina HiSeq System, the amplified TCR beta libraries were sequenced as 87-base-pair reads. Concerning the study's data processing: Across the 670 or so repertoires, a later analysis counted 60 million to 90 million unique TCR beta chains, 9 million to 14 million of which were shared by at least two donors. To remove PCR and sequencing errors, raw reads were error-corrected and collapsed into unique sequences using a nearest-neighbor algorithm that merged closely related sequences. CDR3 sequences were aligned to IMGT reference sequences to assign V, D and J gene segments. For a sequence to be retained, a match of at least six nucleotides to both a V gene segment and a J gene segment was required. A rearrangement counted as productive if the CDR3 had no stop codons and remained in frame with V and J, and every other rearrangement counted as non-productive. CDR3 was defined by IMGT convention, running from the second conserved V-encoded cysteine to the conserved J-encoded phenylalanine. Sequences without an unambiguous match to a single V gene segment were excluded from the earlier analysis of over 500 of the donors. In an earlier analysis of 587 of the donors, V segments were called functional above 56.7% productive rearrangements and were called segregating when the between-donor standard deviation exceeded 5%. To diagnose cytomegalovirus status from the catalog of TCR beta chain sequences, a statistical classification framework was built. In a later analysis, V and J genes were assigned by comparing TCR nucleotide sequences against IMGT/GENE-DB human TR gene sequences. The TCRdist pipeline was used in a later analysis to assign CDR3 sequences and most-parsimonious VDJ recombination scenarios. In a later analysis, every TCR beta chain was defined by the combination of its CDR3 amino acid sequence and its V-gene family, and reads without a unique V-gene family were dropped. In a later analysis, 450 to 600 highly shared, low-generation-probability nucleotide sequences were removed to address suspected cross-contamination and a sequencing artifact. In a later analysis, a clonal expansion index was calculated for each public chain from normalized within-repertoire ranks of inferred template counts. A later analysis computed generation probabilities with a VDJ recombination model fitted to out-of-frame rearrangements, and checked the results against IGoR. Hypergeometric tests were used in a later analysis to score TCR-TCR, TCR-HLA and TCR-CMV co-occurrence, with a repertoire-size bias correction applied to the TCR pairs. In a later analysis, false discovery rates were estimated by permuting HLA or CMV assignments 20 times. A later analysis grouped co-occurring TCRs with DBSCAN, adding TCRdist sequence similarity when clustering within HLA-allele-positive subsets. Repertoires with fewer than 30,000 or more than 120,000 public chains, plus five repertoires with anomalous nucleotide sharing, were excluded from co-occurrence clustering. The clones in this table, taken by TCRdb from immuneACCESS, are in-frame only. Not every clone is retained; where verified, under half of the shortfall comes from an unresolved V gene, and the cause of the rest is unknown. The D gene and trimming were derived from the DNA, and the V and J assignments and clone size from that table. The sample yields some 190,000 clones; around 81% were counted once. The biggest ten clones account for 1.5% to 2% of the sample.

In total, around 600 healthy bone marrow donors made up the cohort. At the time of sampling, every cohort member was nominally healthy, though immune exposures that went unrecorded were likely present. The donor was CMV seronegative and belonged to the group of 352 seronegative cohort members. Every donor gave a peripheral blood sample, and the peripheral blood mononuclear cells from that sample were used for TCR beta sequencing. Genomic DNA was extracted from the blood cell samples with the Qiagen DNeasy Blood Extraction Kit. Overall study results and their limits: HLA typing was unavailable for some donors at each locus, so association tests used only the typed subset. Some IMGT-functional V segments, including TRBV6-2 and TRBV6-3, could not be told apart with the 87-base-pair reads, so those segments were excluded. According to a later analysis, TCR association rates differed among HLA loci, with DRB1 alleles showing the most associated TCRs and HLA-C alleles showing the fewest. In a later analysis, HLA-associated TCR beta chains showed more clonal expansion and lower generation probabilities than non-associated chains that were equally common. In the study, around 160 TCR beta chains were listed as associated with cytomegalovirus. The cohort was sequenced for TCR beta chains only, and without alpha or paired-chain data the features that could be detected were limited. The earlier analysis of about 600 of the donors excluded approximately 15 rarely observed V segments, including chromosome 9 orphons, because counts were too low. According to a later analysis, most CMV-associated TCR beta chains appeared to be HLA-restricted, and the HLA associations seemed to be driven largely by CMV exposure. Broadly in line with IMGT annotations, most TCR beta V segments showed up in productive rearrangements about 90% or about 30% of the time in an earlier analysis of some 590 of the donors. Specific HLA alleles were associated with 15,000 to 20,000 TCR beta sequences at a false discovery rate of 0.05 in a later analysis. Three of the identified cytomegalovirus-associated TCR beta chains were confirmed in vitro to be specific for cytomegalovirus antigens. Most TCR sequences were seen in very few donors, while some public TCRs were found in many individuals. A later genetic analysis reported fewer N-insertions in productive TCRs among donors in an Asian-associated ancestry cluster than the 666-donor mean. The classifier was reported to diagnose cytomegalovirus status with high specificity and sensitivity in both the original and validation cohorts. When HLA alleles, especially DR and DQ, strongly co-occurred, TCR associations were difficult to assign to individual alleles. Linkage disequilibrium might explain the correlated functional status among segregating V segments, but an unknown experimental factor could not be ruled out. According to the authors, the approach could potentially be generalized to other disease states and immunological phenotypes. The sequencing pipeline was judged likely to have produced a cluster of highly shared sequence variants as a technical artifact. A further reported finding was that TCR beta sequences accurately predicted the HLA-A and HLA-B alleles for most subjects in the first cohort. Roughly uniform sequencing depth across donors was assumed in presence/absence analyses, although this assumption may not hold. Immune exposure information for the cohort was limited to CMV serostatus. A later genetic analysis associated a missense DCLRE1C variant with V-gene and J-gene trimming of TCR beta chains, and an independent cohort replicated the association. Several of the top co-occurrence clusters appeared to be linked to parvovirus B19, influenza, CMV and Epstein-Barr virus, according to a later analysis.

Trimming accounts for 4 bases at V and 6 bases at J, while the number of junction bases matched to no gene is 6. Looking up the germline V gene yields CDR1 LGHNT and CDR2 FRNRAP. The CDR3 measures 15 amino acids from cysteine to phenylalanine. Just the 45-base CDR3 DNA is kept, in frame starting at base 1. This TCR was recovered from a man aged 18 to 29 in good health and CMV-seronegative. The source material was PBMCs. The chain was built from TRBV12-5 and TRBJ2-2, and TRBD1 aligns with 9 junction nucleotides. The base sequence is TGTGCTAGTGGTTCGGGACAGGGTGTGGCCGGGGAGCTGTTTTTT. It translates as CASGSGQGVAGELFF.